Listed here are 19 T cell receptor beta chains from one sample, sequenced in a study of cytomegalovirus exposure and HLA in healthy donors. Primers for the PCR totalled 60 Vbeta and 13 Jbeta. TCRdb keeps only in-frame clones here, not all; method: immunoSEQ multiplex PCR. This repertoire shows 65,000 or so clones, approximately 82% found once; its top ten account for around 3%. Sequencing was carried out using PBMCs. These receptors came from a girl aged 10-17 years in good health and CMV-seropositive.

The CDR3 is CASSALDRNNYGYTF. CDR3 nucleotides: TGTGCCAGCAGCGCGTTGGACAGGAACAACTATGGCTACACCTTC. This chain joins TRBV9 and TRBJ1-2, with TRBD1 matching over 7 bases. V shed 3 bases, J shed 2 bases, and the junction held 7 bases outside the gene matches. The CDR3 has 15 amino acids. CDR1 is SGDLS and CDR2 is YYNGEE in the germline V gene.

The J gene is TRBJ2-4, the V gene TRBV28, with D uncertain. V was pared by 4 bases and J by 6 bases, with 13 bases between. Germline CDR1 reads MDHEN; CDR2 reads SYDVKM. The CDR3 loop spans 14 amino acids. The CDR3 region has the DNA TGTGCCAGCAGTTCCTCCGGTCGCGGAAACATTCAGTACTTC. Its protein product is CASSSSGRGNIQYF.

The chain is built from TRBV30 and TRBJ1-5, with 7 bases lining up with TRBD1. Germline V gene lookup returns CDR1 GTSNPN and CDR2 SVGIG (reference sequence). J gave up 7 bases and V 3 bases, and 6 bases lay outside the gene matches. CDR3 length: 13 residues. CDR3: CAWRQGVRQPQHF. Here the CDR3 DNA reads TGTGCCTGGAGGCAGGGGGTGCGACAGCCCCAGCATTTT. The full variable domain, rest sourced from reference TRBV30 and TRBJ1-5, is SQTIHQWPATLVQPVGSPLSLECTVEGTSNPNLYWYRQAAGRGLQLLFYSVGIGQISSEVPQNLSASRPQDRQFILSSKKLLLSDSGFYLCAWRQGVRQPQHFGDGTRLSIL.

The chain joins TRBV15 to TRBJ1-2; TRBD1 aligns across 7 bases. The CDR3 loop spans 15 amino acids. Per germline, CDR1 LNHNV and CDR2 YYDKDF (reference sequence). The V and J ends lost 7 bases and 6 bases, in that order; junction bases with no gene match: 14. In nucleotides, the CDR3 is TGTGCCACCAACCTAGATCTAGACAGGGTAGATGGCTACACCTTC. Its translation: CATNLDLDRVDGYTF.

V gene TRBV7-6 combines with J gene TRBJ1-1; D unclear. Between the trimmed V and J ends, which lost 2 bases and 5 bases, there was a span of 12 bases. This CDR3 is built from 14 residues. Germline V lookup: CDR1 SGHVS, CDR2 FNYEAQ. CDR3: CASSLWRDGTEAFF. Written as DNA, the CDR3 is TGTGCCAGCAGCTTATGGAGGGATGGAACTGAAGCTTTCTTT.

Only one count was recorded for this clone. The chain employs TRBV30 and TRBJ1-1; a possible D gene is TRBD1 (6 bases). The V end was cut by 2 bases, the J end by 1 base, with 14 bases between. The CDR3 contains 15 residues. Germline values: CDR1 GTSNPN, CDR2 SVGIG (reference sequence). Written as DNA, the CDR3 is TGTGCCTGGAGTCCACTCCACAGGGCGAACACTGAAGCTTTCTTT. Its protein is CAWSPLHRANTEAFF. The full variable domain, completed using reference TRBV30 and TRBJ1-1, is SQTIHQWPATLVQPVGSPLSLECTVEGTSNPNLYWYRQAAGRGLQLLFYSVGIGQISSEVPQNLSASRPQDRQFILSSKKLLLSDSGFYLCAWSPLHRANTEAFFGQGTRLTVV.

The V call is TRBV6-5, the J call TRBJ1-1; D not certain. The V and J ends lost 2 bases and 6 bases respectively, with 10 bases between them. There are 13 residues in the CDR3. CDR1 and CDR2 (germline): MNHEY, SVGAGI. The CDR3 here is CASSYGPTSEAFF. The CDR3 nucleotides are TGTGCCAGCAGTTACGGGCCCACCTCTGAAGCTTTCTTT.

Only one count was recorded for this clone. This rearrangement joins TRBV5-1 to TRBJ1-3; 8 bases line up with TRBD1. The CDR3 extends over 20 amino acids. CDR1 is SGHRS, CDR2 YFSETQ, per germline. V gave up 4 bases and J gave up 1 base; unmatched junction bases: 19. The CDR3 protein is CASSLQRQGPKVLSGNTIYF. The CDR3 DNA reads TGCGCCAGCAGCCTACAAAGACAGGGGCCGAAGGTGCTTTCTGGAAACACCATATATTTT.

In the case of this clone: The identical CDR3 is also encoded by other nucleotide sequences in the sample. The chain joins TRBV30 to TRBJ2-7, with D maybe TRBD1 (5 bases). The CDR3 totals 13 residues. V was trimmed by 0 bases and J by 4 bases, leaving 10 bases between them. The germline CDR1 and CDR2 sequences are GTSNPN and SVGIG (reference sequence). This CDR3 reads CAWSVPGRYEQYF. The CDR3 DNA follows: TGTGCCTGGAGTGTCCCAGGGCGGTACGAGCAGTACTTC.

This rearrangement joins TRBV29-1 to TRBJ1-4; 7 positions agree with TRBD1. The CDR3 totals 13 residues. Germline values: CDR1 SQVTM, CDR2 ANQGSEA. V shed 8 bases and J 8 bases; nucleotides not matched to a gene: 11. This CDR3 reads CSPHTGEDEKLFF. The CDR3 DNA is TGCAGCCCCCACACAGGGGAGGACGAAAAACTGTTTTTT.

This clone was seen a handful of times. This chain links TRBV10-3 with TRBJ2-2, with 8 bases aligning to TRBD1. Germline trimming cut 4 bases from V and 5 bases from J; bases unmatched to any gene: 9. Germline V gene lookup returns CDR1 ENHRY and CDR2 SYGVKD. The CDR3 spans 16 residues. The CDR3 reads CAISGPGTGRTGELFF. The CDR3 nucleotides are TGTGCCATCAGTGGACCAGGGACAGGAAGGACCGGGGAGCTGTTTTTT.

The chain employs TRBV6-6 and TRBJ1-1; 7 bases align to TRBD1. V lost 4 bases and J lost 1; bases outside the gene matches: 3. This CDR3 contains 14 residues. From germline, CDR1 is MNHNY and CDR2 SVGAGI (reference sequence). The CDR3 bases are TGTGCCAGCAGTTCGACAGGGCGGAACACTGAAGCTTTCTTT. This sequence encodes CASSSTGRNTEAFF.

The rearrangement joins TRBV14 to TRBJ1-5; TRBD1 might be the D (5 bases). Trimming pared 5 bases from V and 3 bases from J, leaving 20 bases between. The CDR3 length is 17 residues. Germline assignment: CDR1 SGHDN and CDR2 FVKESK. The CDR3 DNA follows: TGTGCCAGCAGCTATTTATCGCGGGGGGGGAACAATCAGCCCCAGCATTTT. Translation gives CASSYLSRGGNNQPQHF.

The J gene is TRBJ1-6, the V gene TRBV28; TRBD1 matches 9 bases. V gave up 5 bases and J gave up 6 bases; unmatched junction bases: 5. CDR3 size: 15 residues. Looked up from germline, CDR1 is MDHEN and CDR2 is SYDVKM. CDR3: CASSLRTGANSPLHF. The CDR3 DNA reads TGTGCCAGCAGTCTGAGGACAGGGGCTAATTCACCCCTCCACTTT.

The chain uses TRBV4-1 and TRBJ1-6; D is perhaps TRBD1 (5 bases). CDR1 MGHRA and CDR2 YSYEKL come from the germline V gene. V lost 4 bases and J 16 bases, leaving 14 bases between the germline ends. The CDR3 is made up of 12 amino acids. The CDR3 nucleotides are TGCGCCAGCAGCCCTGCGGGACCGATGCTCCACTTT. Translation gives CASSPAGPMLHF.

A remark on this clone: This specimen includes other DNA sequences encoding the same CDR3. V and J are TRBV2 and TRBJ1-2, with 9 positions matching TRBD1. Germline-derived CDR1 and CDR2 are SNHLY and FYNNEI. The CDR3 contains 13 residues. The V gene end was trimmed by 4 bases and the J gene end by 5 bases; junction bases not matched to a gene: 2. CDR3 in DNA: TGTGCCAGCAGTGGGGACAGGGTATATGGCTACACCTTC. This gives the protein CASSGDRVYGYTF. The complete variable domain, with remaining parts taken from reference TRBV2 and TRBJ1-2, reads EPEVTQTPSHQVTQMGQEVILRCVPISNHLYFYWYRQILGQKVEFLVSFYNNEISEKSEIFDDQFSVERPDGSNFTLKIRSTKLEDSAMYFCASSGDRVYGYTFGSGTRLTVV.

CDR3 sequence: CATSRTGEGEQFF. CDR3 sequence (DNA): TGTGCCACCAGCCGGACAGGGGAGGGTGAGCAGTTCTTC. The genes are TRBV15 and TRBJ2-1; TRBD1 matches 9 bases. Trimming cost V 5 bases and J 9 bases; bases outside gene matches: 5. This CDR3 comprises 13 residues. CDR1 is LNHNV and CDR2 is YYDKDF in the germline V gene (reference sequence).

This sequence joins TRBV9 and TRBJ2-7; unclear D gene. Trimming left V 0 bases short and J 0 bases short, with 7 bases between. This CDR3 region has 14 residues. The germline CDR1 and CDR2 sequences are SGDLS and YYNGEE. The CDR3 nucleotides are TGTGCCAGCAGCGTAGGAGTTATCTCCTACGAGCAGTACTTC. Encoded protein: CASSVGVISYEQYF.

The rearrangement links TRBV5-4 to TRBJ1-2; 9 bases match TRBD1. The length of the CDR3 is 14 residues. Unmatched junction bases numbered 2, after V lost 0 bases and J lost 5 bases. Per the germline V gene, CDR1 is SGHNT and CDR2 is YYREEE (reference sequence). CDR3 residues: CASSLDGQGYGYTF. The CDR3 bases are TGTGCCAGCAGCTTGGACGGACAGGGGTATGGCTACACCTTC. Based on the CDR3 plus reference TRBV5-4 and TRBJ1-2, the full variable domain is ETGVTQSPTHLIKTRGQQVTLRCSSQSGHNTVSWYQQALGQGPQFIFQYYREEENGRGNFPPRFSGLQFPNYSSELNVNALELDDSALYLCASSLDGQGYGYTFGSGTRLTVV.